A selection of T cell receptor beta chains follows, all from one sample in a study of cytomegalovirus exposure and HLA in healthy donors. Using immunoSEQ multiplex PCR, the repertoire was profiled, and TCRdb retains in-frame clones only, with some absent. This table holds fewer than 150,000 clones. Sample: PBMCs. The receptors come from a woman aged 60-75 years in good health and CMV-seronegative. CDR3s include the opening cysteine and the closing phenylalanine or tryptophan. The D gene is left open where the match is weak.

j_call: TRBJ1-1; d_call: .; v_call: TRBV30; cdr3_nt: TGTGCCTGGAGTAACGGACTGTTCCTGAACACTGAAGCTTTCTTT; cdr3_aa: CAWSNGLFLNTEAFF
j_call: TRBJ2-2; d_call: .; v_call: TRBV5-1; cdr3_nt: TGCGCCAGCAGCTTGAGACAGGCGAACACCGGGGAGCTGTTTTTT; cdr3_aa: CASSLRQANTGELFF
j_call: TRBJ2-2; d_call: .; v_call: TRBV7-8; cdr3_nt: TGTGCCAGCAGCCCCCCCCCAACCGGGGAGCTGTTTTTT; cdr3_aa: CASSPPPTGELFF
j_call: TRBJ2-1; d_call: TRBD1; v_call: TRBV19; cdr3_nt: TGTGCCAGTAGTTACCGACGCGCCACAGGGGGGACTTACAATGAGCAGTTCTTC; cdr3_aa: CASSYRRATGGTYNEQFF
j_call: TRBJ2-2; d_call: TRBD1; v_call: TRBV7-9; cdr3_nt: TGTGCCAGCAGCTTAAGGACAGGGAACACCGGGGAGCTGTTTTTT; cdr3_aa: CASSLRTGNTGELFF
j_call: TRBJ1-2; d_call: .; v_call: TRBV18; cdr3_nt: TGTGCCAGCTCACCGCTTGTTTCGACAGTTGGGTTAAAGGATGGCTACACCTTC; cdr3_aa: CASSPLVSTVGLKDGYTF
j_call: TRBJ2-1; d_call: TRBD2; v_call: TRBV2; cdr3_nt: TGTGCCAGCACCCGCCTCCCCACTAGCGGGAGGGCCGTATCCTACAATGAGCAGTTCTTC; cdr3_aa: CASTRLPTSGRAVSYNEQFF
j_call: TRBJ2-7; d_call: .; v_call: TRBV6-5; cdr3_nt: TGTGCCAGCAGTTATGGGGGGTCCAGCTCCTACGAGCAGTACTTC; cdr3_aa: CASSYGGSSSYEQYF
j_call: TRBJ1-2; d_call: .; v_call: TRBV5-8; cdr3_nt: TGTGCCAGCAGCGCACAGGCCCGAACCTTTTATGGCTACACCTTC; cdr3_aa: CASSAQARTFYGYTF
j_call: TRBJ1-2; d_call: TRBD1; v_call: TRBV6-1; cdr3_nt: TGTGCCAGCAGAGCCAACAGGGGATCGGGCTATGGCTACACCTTC; cdr3_aa: CASRANRGSGYGYTF
j_call: TRBJ2-7; d_call: TRBD2; v_call: TRBV2; cdr3_nt: TGTGCCAGCAGTGATGGTAGCGGGGGGGTCGACGAGCAGTACTTC; cdr3_aa: CASSDGSGGVDEQYF
j_call: TRBJ1-5; d_call: .; v_call: TRBV6-1; cdr3_nt: TGTGCCAGCAGTGAAAAGGGGCCCACGCACAATCAGCCCCAGCATTTT; cdr3_aa: CASSEKGPTHNQPQHF
j_call: TRBJ2-7; d_call: TRBD1; v_call: TRBV5-4; cdr3_nt: TGTGCCAGCAGCCCACCGGGACAGTTCTACGAGCAGTACTTC; cdr3_aa: CASSPPGQFYEQYF
j_call: TRBJ1-1; d_call: .; v_call: TRBV7-8; cdr3_nt: TGTGCCAGCAGCATTGGGGCGGTAGCTTTCTTT; cdr3_aa: CASSIGAVAFF
j_call: TRBJ2-2; d_call: .; v_call: TRBV19; cdr3_nt: TGTGCCAGTAGTATAGAGGGGGCGGTCACCGGGGAGCTGTTTTTT; cdr3_aa: CASSIEGAVTGELFF
j_call: TRBJ1-3; d_call: .; v_call: TRBV6-1; cdr3_nt: TGTGCCAGCAGTGAAGCTTGGCGGACAGAGACACGAAGGGGAAACACCATATATTTT; cdr3_aa: CASSEAWRTETRRGNTIYF
j_call: TRBJ2-1; d_call: .; v_call: TRBV30; cdr3_nt: TGTGCCTGGACCCAGGGAGGGGGTCGAAGAAATGAGCAGTTCTTC; cdr3_aa: CAWTQGGGRRNEQFF
j_call: TRBJ2-1; d_call: TRBD2; v_call: TRBV27; cdr3_nt: TGTGCCAGCAGTTGGAGCCGGGAGGGCTACAATGAGCAGTTCTTC; cdr3_aa: CASSWSREGYNEQFF
j_call: TRBJ2-7; d_call: .; v_call: TRBV5-1; cdr3_nt: TGCGCCAGCAGTATGAAGGGGTCATCCTACGAGCAGTACTTC; cdr3_aa: CASSMKGSSYEQYF
j_call: TRBJ2-3; d_call: .; v_call: TRBV18; cdr3_nt: TGTGCCAGCTCACCACCCACGGGGACATCCACAGATACGCAGTATTTT; cdr3_aa: CASSPPTGTSTDTQYF
j_call: TRBJ1-6; d_call: TRBD1; v_call: TRBV4-1; cdr3_nt: TGCGCCAGCACCATAAATCAGGGGGATTATTCACCCCTCCACTTT; cdr3_aa: CASTINQGDYSPLHF
j_call: TRBJ2-3; d_call: .; v_call: TRBV18; cdr3_nt: TGTGCCAGCTCACCAGTTGGGAGGGATACGCAGTATTTT; cdr3_aa: CASSPVGRDTQYF
j_call: TRBJ2-7; d_call: TRBD2; v_call: TRBV27; cdr3_nt: TGTGCCAGCAGTACTCAGCGGGAGGTGAACTACGAGCAGTACTTC; cdr3_aa: CASSTQREVNYEQYF
j_call: TRBJ2-7; d_call: .; v_call: TRBV30; cdr3_nt: TGTGCCTGGAGACAGGGCGACGAGCAGTACTTC; cdr3_aa: CAWRQGDEQYF
j_call: TRBJ2-7; d_call: .; v_call: TRBV5-1; cdr3_nt: TGCGCCAGCAGTTACTCAAGCGCCTCCTACGAGCAGTACTTC; cdr3_aa: CASSYSSASYEQYF
j_call: TRBJ1-1; d_call: .; v_call: TRBV5-1; cdr3_nt: TGCGCCAGCAGCTTGGCCGCGGCGGGGAACACTGAAGCTTTCTTT; cdr3_aa: CASSLAAAGNTEAFF
j_call: TRBJ2-3; d_call: TRBD2; v_call: TRBV7-8; cdr3_nt: TGTGCCAGCAGCCTAGCTAGCGGGGGGGCCCAAGATACGCAGTATTTT; cdr3_aa: CASSLASGGAQDTQYF
j_call: TRBJ2-7; d_call: TRBD2; v_call: TRBV5-1; cdr3_nt: TGCGCCAGCAGACCGTCGGGGGGTACCTACGAGCAGTACTTC; cdr3_aa: CASRPSGGTYEQYF
j_call: TRBJ1-1; d_call: .; v_call: TRBV7-9; cdr3_nt: TGTGCCAGCAACAAAGACAGAGCTAAAGCTTTCTTT; cdr3_aa: CASNKDRAKAFF
j_call: TRBJ2-2; d_call: .; v_call: TRBV7-8; cdr3_nt: TGTGCCAGCAGCTCGGTCGGACTATCCTACACCGGGGAGCTGTTTTTT; cdr3_aa: CASSSVGLSYTGELFF
j_call: TRBJ2-1; d_call: TRBD1; v_call: TRBV28; cdr3_nt: TGTGCCAGCAGTTCGGGACAGCACAATGAGCAGTTCTTC; cdr3_aa: CASSSGQHNEQFF
j_call: TRBJ1-2; d_call: .; v_call: TRBV6-5; cdr3_nt: TGTGCCACGAGCGGAGTAATAGGCTACACCTTC; cdr3_aa: CATSGVIGYTF
j_call: TRBJ2-5; d_call: TRBD2; v_call: TRBV30; cdr3_nt: TGTGCCTACCGACTAGCGGGAGGAGAGACCCAGTACTTC; cdr3_aa: CAYRLAGGETQYF